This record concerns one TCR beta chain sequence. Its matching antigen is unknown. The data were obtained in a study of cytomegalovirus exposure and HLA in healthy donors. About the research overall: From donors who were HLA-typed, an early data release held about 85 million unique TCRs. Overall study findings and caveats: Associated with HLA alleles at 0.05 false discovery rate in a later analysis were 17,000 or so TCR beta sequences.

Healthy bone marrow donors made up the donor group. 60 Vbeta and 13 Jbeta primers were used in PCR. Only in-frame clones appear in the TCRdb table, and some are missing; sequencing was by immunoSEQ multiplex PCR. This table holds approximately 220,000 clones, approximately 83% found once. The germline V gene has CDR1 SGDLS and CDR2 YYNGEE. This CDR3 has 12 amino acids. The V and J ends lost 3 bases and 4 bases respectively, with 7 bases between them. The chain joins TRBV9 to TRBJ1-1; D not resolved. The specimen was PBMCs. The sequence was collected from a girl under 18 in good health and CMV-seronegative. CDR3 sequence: CASSDPSTEAFF. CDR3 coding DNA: TGTGCCAGCAGCGACCCGAGCACTGAAGCTTTCTTT.